This T cell receptor beta chain appears in the sequencing data of a study of lymphopenia after photon versus proton radiotherapy. Study-wide results and limits: Authors raise, but do not show, better survival with proton therapy.

Comment on this clone: What it recognizes is unknown.

Method: immunoSEQ multiplex PCR; TCRdb's copy keeps in-frame clones and lacks some. The data contain around 160,000 clones, 70% to 90% of them seen just once; the ten biggest clones take up around 5%. CDR1 and CDR2 from the germline V gene are MNHEY and SVGAGI. Trimming at V came to 4 bases and at J to 4 bases, leaving 9 bases not matched to a gene. There are 15 residues in the CDR3. The clonotype was recovered from a man aged 50 or older with gastric cancer. This specimen consisted of peripheral blood, obtained from a patient treated with photon-based radiotherapy. The rearrangement links TRBV6-5 to TRBJ2-7; 8 nucleotides agree with TRBD2. DNA for the CDR3: TGTGCCAGCAGTTGGCAGCGGGAGAAGGTATACGAGCAGTACTTC. It yields the protein CASSWQREKVYEQYF.